Shown below are 13 T cell receptor beta chains from a single sample sequenced in a study of blood T cell repertoires in COVID-19 (TCRdb year 2020). Library prep was done by the immunoSEQ multiplex PCR assay. Imported from immuneACCESS, the table was reduced by TCRdb to in-frame sequences with V and J called. These copies leave out some clones; in studies compared against another copy, an unresolved V gene accounts for under half, and the cause of the remainder is not known. In this sample the table shows about 270,000 clones, approximately 86% of which occur a single time. The ten top clones hold under 3% of the sample. Input material: PBMCs or T cells enriched from blood (not recorded which). These receptors came from a woman aged 18-35 years who had recovered from COVID-19.

The chain joins TRBV5-1 to TRBJ1-1; no firm D call. The CDR3 contains 14 residues. Germline CDR1 SGHRS, CDR2 YFSETQ. Trimming left V 4 bases short and J 0 bases short, with 10 bases between. CDR3 DNA: TGCGCCAGCAGCCCAAGAGGGATGAACACTGAAGCTTTCTTT. Protein sequence: CASSPRGMNTEAFF.

The chain links TRBV10-3 to TRBJ2-7, with 10 bases fitting TRBD2. Germline V lookup: CDR1 ENHRY, CDR2 SYGVKD. This CDR3 has 15 amino acids. The ends lost 6 bases at V and 3 bases at J; junction bases unmatched: 8. In DNA form, the CDR3 reads TGTGCCATCAGGAGATCTAGCGGGAGTATCTACGAGCAGTACTTC. Its protein is CAIRRSSGSIYEQYF.

The CDR3 protein is CAISESVLNTEAFF. CDR3 nucleotides: TGTGCCATCAGTGAGTCCGTCCTGAACACTGAAGCTTTCTTT. The J gene is TRBJ1-1, the V gene TRBV10-3, with no clear D. Germline CDR1 ENHRY, CDR2 SYGVKD. With 0 bases removed from V and 0 bases from J, the gap between germline ends came to 5 bases. The CDR3 covers 14 residues.

This clone was recorded once. V gene TRBV28 combines with J gene TRBJ2-3; 9 nucleotides agree with TRBD2. The CDR3 contains 16 residues. V lost 2 bases, J lost 4 bases, and 7 bases stayed unmatched. In germline, CDR1 is MDHEN, CDR2 SYDVKM. This chain's CDR3 is CASSLIGGRAADTQYF. As DNA, the CDR3 is TGTGCCAGCAGTTTAATTGGCGGGAGGGCCGCAGATACGCAGTATTTT.

As DNA, the CDR3 is TGTGCCAGCAGTGAGGTTTGGGGGGTATGGACTGAAGCTTTCTTT. Translating gives CASSEVWGVWTEAFF. The rearrangement uses TRBV6-1 and TRBJ1-1, with D possibly being TRBD1 (5 bases). The CDR3 is 15 residues long. Trimming removed 3 bases from V and 5 bases from J, with 16 bases in between. Germline V gene lookup returns CDR1 MNHNS and CDR2 SASEGT.

This chain uses TRBV28 with TRBJ2-1, with 8 nucleotides matching TRBD1. The CDR3 extends over 18 amino acids. V lost 5 bases, J lost 5 bases, and 17 bases stayed unmatched. CDR1 is MDHEN and CDR2 is SYDVKM in the germline V gene. The CDR3 loop is CASSPRQGKGEKNNEQFF. CDR3 DNA: TGTGCCAGCAGTCCGAGACAGGGGAAGGGGGAAAAAAACAATGAGCAGTTCTTC.

The chain has TRBV12-5 and TRBJ2-3; the match to TRBD2 covers 7 bases. Germline-derived CDR1 and CDR2 are LGHNT and FRNRAP. J gave up 0 bases and V 3 bases, and 6 bases lay outside the gene matches. The CDR3 has 16 amino acids. The CDR3 sequence is CASGFRLASSTDTQYF. Here the CDR3 DNA reads TGTGCTAGTGGTTTTCGACTAGCCAGTAGCACAGATACGCAGTATTTT.

The V call is TRBV11-3, the J call TRBJ1-1; 9 bases agree with TRBD1. J was trimmed by 6 bases and V by 4 bases; bases with no gene match: 9. CDR1 is SGHNT and CDR2 is YENEEA in the germline V gene. The CDR3 consists of 15 residues. Written as DNA, the CDR3 is TGTGCCAGCAGCTCACCCTGGACAGGGGACGCTGAAGCTTTCTTT. Translated, it gives CASSSPWTGDAEAFF.

This sequence joins TRBV3-1 (or the pseudogene TRBV3-2) and TRBJ1-2; D is unclear. Trimming left V 1 base short and J 1 base short, with 7 bases between. CDR3 length: 14 amino acids. Germline loops: CDR1 LGHDT, CDR2 YNNKEL (reference sequence). The chain's CDR3 is CASSQATDNYGYTF. The CDR3 DNA follows: TGTGCCAGCAGCCAAGCGACTGATAACTATGGCTACACCTTC.

This chain joins TRBV10-3 and TRBJ1-6, with D possibly TRBD1 on 5 matching bases. Germline loops: CDR1 ENHRY, CDR2 SYGVKD. The CDR3 contains 15 residues. V lost 1 base to trimming and J lost 10 bases, with 14 bases between them. This chain's CDR3 is CAISEFLQGNSPLHF. The CDR3, as DNA: TGTGCCATCAGTGAGTTTTTGCAGGGCAACTCACCCCTCCACTTT.

In DNA, the CDR3 is TGTGCCACCAGCAGAGGAAGTTCGCTAGCGGGGGGGTACACGCAGTATTTT. Its protein product is CATSRGSSLAGGYTQYF. V usage is TRBV15 and J usage is TRBJ2-3, with 12 bases that match TRBD2. The germline V gene has CDR1 LNHNV and CDR2 YYDKDF (reference sequence). The CDR3 totals 17 residues. J gave up 9 bases and V 1 base, and 11 bases lay outside the gene matches.

This clone was observed a handful of times. The genes are TRBV18 and TRBJ1-2; D is possibly TRBD1 (5 bases). The ends were cut back, 0 bases at V and 7 bases at J, with 12 bases in the middle. CDR1 is KGHSH and CDR2 is LQKENI in the germline V gene. The CDR3 runs to 14 residues. CDR3 protein: CASSPPVRVGGYTF. The CDR3 region has the DNA TGTGCCAGCTCACCACCGGTCAGGGTTGGTGGCTACACCTTC.

The rearrangement uses TRBV4-2 and TRBJ2-5, with 7 nucleotides matching TRBD1. The germline V gene has CDR1 LGHNA and CDR2 YNFKEQ. CDR3 length: 14 amino acids. V lost 1 base, J lost 7 bases, and 6 bases stayed unmatched. As DNA, the CDR3 is TGTGCCAGCAGCCAAGGGACAGGTGGATGGACCCAGTACTTC. Translation: CASSQGTGGWTQYF.